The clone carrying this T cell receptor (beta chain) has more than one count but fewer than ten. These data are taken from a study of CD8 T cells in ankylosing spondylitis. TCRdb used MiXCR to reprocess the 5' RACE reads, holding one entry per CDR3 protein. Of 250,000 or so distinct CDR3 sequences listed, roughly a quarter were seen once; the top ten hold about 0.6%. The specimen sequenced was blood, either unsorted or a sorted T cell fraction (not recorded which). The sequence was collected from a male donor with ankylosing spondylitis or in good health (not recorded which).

CDR3 coding DNA: TGCGCCAGCAGTGGGACTAGGGGCGGGGAGCTGTTTTTT. It specifies CASSGTRGGELFF. The chain combines TRBV10-2 with TRBJ2-2, with 7 nucleotides matching TRBD2. Germline assignment: CDR1 WSHSY and CDR2 SAAADI. V lost 4 bases to trimming and J lost 7 bases; unmatched junction nucleotides: 3. This CDR3 contains 13 residues.